A selection of T cell receptor beta chains follows, all from one sample in a study of cytomegalovirus exposure and HLA in healthy donors. Produced via immunoSEQ multiplex PCR; TCRdb's table is partial and in-frame only. Among over 120,000 clones, about 80% were seen once, and the ten largest hold approximately 1.5%. What was sequenced was PBMCs. Receptors originate from a man aged 25 to 45 in good health and CMV-seropositive. Each CDR3 is given with its conserved first and last residue. A D gene is named only where the DNA matches it firmly. A row's size may be missing; if present it is once, few, many or a size class.

j_call,d_call,cdr3_length,v_call,clone_size,cdr3_aa,cdr3_nt
TRBJ2-5,TRBD2,16,TRBV7-9,.,CASSSQRGGLGETQYF,TGTGCCAGCAGCTCTCAGAGGGGAGGGTTGGGAGAGACCCAGTACTTC
TRBJ1-4,.,11,TRBV29-1,.,CSAVGGGKLFF,TGCAGCGCCGTGGGAGGAGGAAAACTGTTTTTT
TRBJ2-7,TRBD2,16,TRBV19,.,CASSLAGTSLSYEQYF,TGTGCCAGTAGTTTAGCCGGGACTAGCCTCTCCTACGAGCAGTACTTC
TRBJ2-7,.,14,TRBV27,.,CASSLVGDSYEQYF,TGTGCCAGCAGTTTGGTCGGGGATTCCTACGAGCAGTACTTC
TRBJ2-5,.,14,TRBV5-6,.,CASSLGLGEETQYF,TGTGCCAGCAGCTTGGGACTAGGGGAAGAGACCCAGTACTTC
TRBJ1-3,TRBD1,15,TRBV2,.,CASISDRGPGNTIYF,TGTGCCAGCATCTCCGACAGGGGGCCTGGAAACACCATATATTTT
TRBJ1-2,.,13,TRBV28,few,CASSLTGNYGYTF,TGTGCCAGCAGTCTGACGGGTAACTATGGCTACACCTTC
TRBJ2-7,.,12,TRBV18,.,CASSPRGGGEYF,TGTGCCAGCTCACCTCGGGGCGGAGGGGAGTACTTC
TRBJ1-4,.,16,TRBV15,.,CATSRDRGTTNEKLFF,TGTGCCACCAGCAGAGATCGAGGGACAACTAATGAAAAACTGTTTTTT
TRBJ2-5,.,14,TRBV7-2,.,CASSPQGGRETQYF,TGTGCCAGCAGCCCCCAGGGTGGCCGGGAGACCCAGTACTTC
TRBJ2-1,TRBD2,17,TRBV7-2,.,CASSSFRGRVSYNEQFF,TGTGCCAGCAGCTCCTTTCGCGGGAGGGTCTCCTACAATGAGCAGTTCTTC
TRBJ1-1,TRBD1,15,TRBV7-9,.,CSSSSRDRGRTEAFF,TGTTCCAGCAGCTCCCGGGACAGGGGACGAACTGAAGCTTTCTTT
TRBJ1-5,TRBD1,15,TRBV19,.,CASKDNRGLNQPQHF,TGTGCCAGTAAAGATAACAGGGGCCTCAATCAGCCCCAGCATTTT
TRBJ1-1,TRBD1,14,TRBV6-1,.,CASSWTGENTEAFF,TGTGCCAGCAGCTGGACAGGTGAGAACACTGAAGCTTTCTTT
TRBJ2-3,TRBD2,14,TRBV11-2,.,CASSSGTTGPWQYF,TGTGCCAGCAGCTCCGGGACTACGGGGCCCTGGCAGTATTTT
TRBJ2-5,TRBD1,14,TRBV12-5,.,CASGPEQGSGTQYF,TGTGCTAGTGGTCCGGAACAGGGGTCAGGGACCCAGTACTTC
TRBJ2-1,.,10,TRBV2,.,CASTYNEQFF,TGTGCCAGCACATACAATGAGCAGTTCTTC